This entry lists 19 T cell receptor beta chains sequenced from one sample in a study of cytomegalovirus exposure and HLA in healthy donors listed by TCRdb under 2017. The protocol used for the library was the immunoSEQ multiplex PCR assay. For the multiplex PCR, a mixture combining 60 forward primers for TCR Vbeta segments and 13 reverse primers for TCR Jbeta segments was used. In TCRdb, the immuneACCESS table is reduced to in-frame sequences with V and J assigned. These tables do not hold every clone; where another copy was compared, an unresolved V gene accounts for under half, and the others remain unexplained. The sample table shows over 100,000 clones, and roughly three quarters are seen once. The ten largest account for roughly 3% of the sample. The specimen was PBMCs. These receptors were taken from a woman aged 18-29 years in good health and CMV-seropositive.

The CDR3 is CAWNRESSYEQYF. The CDR3 DNA reads TGTGCCTGGAACAGGGAGAGCTCCTACGAGCAGTACTTC. J is TRBJ2-7 and V is TRBV30; weak D call: TRBD1 (6 bases). Germline V gene sequence: CDR1 GTSNPN, CDR2 SVGIG (reference sequence). This CDR3 contains 13 residues. With 4 bases removed from V and 0 bases from J, the gap between germline ends came to 10 bases.

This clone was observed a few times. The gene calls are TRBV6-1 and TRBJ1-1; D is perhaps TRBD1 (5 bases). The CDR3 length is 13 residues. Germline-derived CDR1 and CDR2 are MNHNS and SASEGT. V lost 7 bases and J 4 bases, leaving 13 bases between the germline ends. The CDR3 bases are TGTGCCAGCAAGAAAAGGGGAATCACTGAAGCTTTCTTT. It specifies CASKKRGITEAFF.

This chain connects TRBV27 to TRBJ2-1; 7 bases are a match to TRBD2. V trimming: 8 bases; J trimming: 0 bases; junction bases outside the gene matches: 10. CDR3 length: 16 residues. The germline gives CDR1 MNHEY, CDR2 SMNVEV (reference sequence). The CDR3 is CASRVSGGSSYNEQFF. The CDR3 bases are TGTGCCAGCCGAGTTTCAGGCGGGAGCTCCTACAATGAGCAGTTCTTC.

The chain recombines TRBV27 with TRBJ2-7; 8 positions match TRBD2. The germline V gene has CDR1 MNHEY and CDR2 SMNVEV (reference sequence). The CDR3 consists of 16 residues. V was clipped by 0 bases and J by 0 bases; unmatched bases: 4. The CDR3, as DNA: TGTGCCAGCAGTTTATCATTGCGGGAGGTCTCCTACGAGCAGTACTTC. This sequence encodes CASSLSLREVSYEQYF.

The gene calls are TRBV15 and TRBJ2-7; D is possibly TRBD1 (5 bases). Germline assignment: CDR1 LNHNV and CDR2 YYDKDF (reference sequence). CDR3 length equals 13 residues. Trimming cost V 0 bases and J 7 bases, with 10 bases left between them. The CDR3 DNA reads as TGTGCCACCAGCAGAGACAGGGTTCGAGAGCAGTACTTC. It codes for CATSRDRVREQYF.

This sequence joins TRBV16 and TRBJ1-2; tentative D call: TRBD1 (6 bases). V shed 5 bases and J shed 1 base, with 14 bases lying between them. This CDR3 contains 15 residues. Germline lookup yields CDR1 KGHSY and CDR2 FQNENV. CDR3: CASSRQDRLNYGYTF. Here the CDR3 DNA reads TGTGCCAGCAGCAGACAAGACAGGCTTAACTATGGCTACACCTTC.

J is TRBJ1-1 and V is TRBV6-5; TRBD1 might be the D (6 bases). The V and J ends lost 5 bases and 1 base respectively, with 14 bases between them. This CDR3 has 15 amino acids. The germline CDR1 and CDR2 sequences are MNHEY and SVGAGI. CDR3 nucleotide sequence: TGTGCCAGCAGTACCGTAGGGGGATGGAACACTGAAGCTTTCTTT. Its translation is CASSTVGGWNTEAFF.

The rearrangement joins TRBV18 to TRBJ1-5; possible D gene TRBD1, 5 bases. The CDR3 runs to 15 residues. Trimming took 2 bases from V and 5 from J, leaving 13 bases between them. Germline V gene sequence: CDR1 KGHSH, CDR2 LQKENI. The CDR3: CASSPEGAKDQPQHF. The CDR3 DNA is TGTGCCAGCTCACCAGAAGGGGCGAAGGATCAGCCCCAGCATTTT.

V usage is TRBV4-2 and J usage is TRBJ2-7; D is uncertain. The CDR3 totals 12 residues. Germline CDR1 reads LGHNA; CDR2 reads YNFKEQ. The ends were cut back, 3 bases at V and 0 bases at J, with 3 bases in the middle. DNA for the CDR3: TGTGCCAGCAGCCAGGCCTCCTACGAGCAGTACTTC. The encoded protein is CASSQASYEQYF.

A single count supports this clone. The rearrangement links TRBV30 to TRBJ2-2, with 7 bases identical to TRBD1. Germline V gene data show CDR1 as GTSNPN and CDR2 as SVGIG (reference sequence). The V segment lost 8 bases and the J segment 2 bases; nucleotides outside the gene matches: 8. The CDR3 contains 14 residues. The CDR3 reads CAGVGQVNTGELFF. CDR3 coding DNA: TGTGCCGGGGTAGGACAGGTTAACACCGGGGAGCTGTTTTTT.

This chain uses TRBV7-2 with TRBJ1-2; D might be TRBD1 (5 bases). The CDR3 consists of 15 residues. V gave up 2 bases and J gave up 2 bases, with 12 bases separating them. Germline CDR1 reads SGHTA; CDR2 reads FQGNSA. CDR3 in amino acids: CASSLKAGWNYGYTF. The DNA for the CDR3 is TGTGCCAGCAGCTTAAAGGCAGGGTGGAACTATGGCTACACCTTC.

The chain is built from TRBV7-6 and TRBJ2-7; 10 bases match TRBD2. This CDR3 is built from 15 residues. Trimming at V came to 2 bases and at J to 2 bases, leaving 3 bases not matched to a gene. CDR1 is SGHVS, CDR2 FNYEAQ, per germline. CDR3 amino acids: CASSLRLAGTYEQYF. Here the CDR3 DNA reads TGTGCCAGCAGCTTACGACTAGCGGGTACCTACGAGCAGTACTTC.

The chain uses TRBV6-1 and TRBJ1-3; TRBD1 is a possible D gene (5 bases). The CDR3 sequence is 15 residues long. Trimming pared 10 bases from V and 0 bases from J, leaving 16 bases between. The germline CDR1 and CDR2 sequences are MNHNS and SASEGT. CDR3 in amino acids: CAITFQGSSGNTIYF. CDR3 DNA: TGTGCCATTACTTTCCAGGGAAGCTCTGGAAACACCATATATTTT.

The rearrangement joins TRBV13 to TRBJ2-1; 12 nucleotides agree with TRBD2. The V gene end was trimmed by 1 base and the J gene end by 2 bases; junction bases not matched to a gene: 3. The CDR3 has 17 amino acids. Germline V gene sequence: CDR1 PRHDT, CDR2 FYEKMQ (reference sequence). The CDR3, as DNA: TGTGCCAGCAGCTTAGCTCTAGCGGGAGGGCCCTACAATGAGCAGTTCTTC. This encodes CASSLALAGGPYNEQFF.

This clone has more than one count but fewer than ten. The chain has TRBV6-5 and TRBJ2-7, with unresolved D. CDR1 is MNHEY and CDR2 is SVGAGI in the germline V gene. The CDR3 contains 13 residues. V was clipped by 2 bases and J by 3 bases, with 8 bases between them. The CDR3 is CASSYIPHYEQYF. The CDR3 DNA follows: TGTGCCAGCAGTTACATCCCCCACTACGAGCAGTACTTC.

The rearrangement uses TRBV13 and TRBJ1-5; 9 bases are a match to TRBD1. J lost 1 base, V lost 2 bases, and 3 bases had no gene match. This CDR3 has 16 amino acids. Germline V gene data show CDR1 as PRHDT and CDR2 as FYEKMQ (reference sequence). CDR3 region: CASSLRTGESNQPQHF. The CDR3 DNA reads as TGTGCCAGCAGCTTAAGGACAGGGGAGAGCAATCAGCCCCAGCATTTT.

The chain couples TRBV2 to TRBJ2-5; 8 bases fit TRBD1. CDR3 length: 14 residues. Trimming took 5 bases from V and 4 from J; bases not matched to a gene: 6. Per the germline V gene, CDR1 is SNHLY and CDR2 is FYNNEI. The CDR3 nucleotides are TGTGCCAGCAGTTCTGACAGGGGAGGAGAGACCCAGTACTTC. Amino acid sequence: CASSSDRGGETQYF.

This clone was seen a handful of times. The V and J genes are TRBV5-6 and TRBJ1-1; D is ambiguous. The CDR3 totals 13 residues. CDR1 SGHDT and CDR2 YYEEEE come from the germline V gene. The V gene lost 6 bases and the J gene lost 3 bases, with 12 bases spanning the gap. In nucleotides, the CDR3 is TGTGCCAGCACCCTTTTTCGTTACACTGAAGCTTTCTTT. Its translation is CASTLFRYTEAFF.

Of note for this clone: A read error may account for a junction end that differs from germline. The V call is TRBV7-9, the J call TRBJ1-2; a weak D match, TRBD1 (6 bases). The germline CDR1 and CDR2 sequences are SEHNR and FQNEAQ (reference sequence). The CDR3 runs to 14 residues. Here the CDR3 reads CSSRPITGIYGYTF. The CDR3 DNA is TGTTCCAGCAGGCCAATAACAGGGATCTATGGCTACACCTTC.